This T cell receptor (beta chain) was documented in a study of CD8+ T cells in alopecia areata. At the level of the study: Treated patients swallowed 5 to 10 mg of oral tofacitinib twice daily.

In each case, RNA was isolated and then reverse transcribed into cDNA as the sequencing template. Some clones are missing from TCRdb's copy, which holds only in-frame ones; the method was immunoSEQ multiplex PCR. The sample contains 250,000 to 300,000 clones, 58% of which appear only once. The ends lost 5 bases at V and 5 bases at J; junction bases unmatched: 6. Germline V gene lookup returns CDR1 SGHRS and CDR2 YFSETQ. This CDR3 region has 14 residues. Treatment given: oral pan-JAK inhibitor, 5-10 mg twice daily. The starting material was CD4+ T cells sorted from blood, obtained at week 24, from a patient treated with tofacitinib. This receptor was obtained from a human donor with alopecia areata. This chain joins TRBV5-1 and TRBJ2-2; 7 nucleotides match TRBD1. CDR3 sequence reads: CASSQSQGTGELFF. CDR3 nucleotide sequence: TGCGCCAGCAGTCAATCACAGGGGACCGGGGAGCTGTTTTTT.